The clone carrying this TCR beta chain was found once. These data come from a study of OX40 agonist ivuxolimab in advanced cancers. V was pared by 6 bases and J by 4 bases, with 9 bases of the junction left unmatched. CDR1 and CDR2 from the germline V gene are MDHEN and SYDVKM. There are 15 residues in the CDR3. TCRdb's table, derived via immunoSEQ multiplex PCR, lists solely in-frame clones and lacks some. Here the sample spans about 34,000 clones, 81% being singletons. The chain is built from TRBV28 and TRBJ2-7; 10 nucleotides line up with TRBD1. Sequencing used CD4+ or CD8+ T cells sorted from blood, obtained in a trial of the OX40 agonist ivuxolimab. The receptor was derived from an adult with an advanced solid tumor such as melanoma, head and neck, liver or kidney cancer. CDR3 in DNA: TGTGCCAGCAGACCGGGACAGGGGTATGGATACGAGCAGTACTTC. Translating it yields CASRPGQGYGYEQYF.